These 4 T cell receptor beta chains share one sample of origin, sequenced in a study of shared clonotypes between healthy human individuals. Repertoires were generated with immunoSEQ multiplex PCR, while TCRdb's copy carries only in-frame clones and drops some. The table records 2,500,000 or so clones, 90% to 95% of them present only once. Sample: naive CD4+ T cells sorted from blood. Subset reported: CD45RA+ positively selected. The receptors here all came from a man younger than 35 in good health.

This chain joins TRBV2 and TRBJ2-1; no reliable D call. CDR3 length: 13 amino acids. The V end was cut by 8 bases, the J end by 6 bases, with 14 bases between. CDR1 SNHLY and CDR2 FYNNEI come from the germline V gene. CDR3 protein: CASGRLAPNEQFF. The DNA for the CDR3 is TGTGCCAGCGGTCGGCTTGCACCCAATGAGCAGTTCTTC.

This clone was seen once. The V and J genes are TRBV7-8 and TRBJ2-7; 8 bases agree with TRBD1. The trim removed 7 bases at V and 5 bases at J, leaving 10 bases unmatched. CDR3 length: 14 residues. Germline-derived CDR1 and CDR2 are SGHVS and FQNEAQ. DNA of the CDR3: TGTGCCAGCACCATGGACAGGGTTAGGAACGAGCAGTACTTC. This sequence encodes CASTMDRVRNEQYF.

The chain links TRBV2 to TRBJ2-7; TRBD1 matches at 8 bases. Germline values: CDR1 SNHLY, CDR2 FYNNEI. This CDR3 has 13 residues. V dropped 6 bases and J dropped 4; count of bases not matched to a gene: 5. The CDR3 loop is CASRDRELYEQYF. Written as DNA, the CDR3 is TGTGCCAGCAGGGACAGGGAGTTGTACGAGCAGTACTTC.

The V call is TRBV5-1, the J call TRBJ1-1; TRBD1 is a possible D gene (5 bases). The V end was cut by 2 bases, the J end by 1 base, with 12 bases between. The germline V gene has CDR1 SGHRS and CDR2 YFSETQ. This CDR3 is built from 15 residues. CDR3 sequence: CASSLGRASNTEAFF. Here the CDR3 DNA reads TGCGCCAGCAGCTTAGGCAGGGCGTCGAACACTGAAGCTTTCTTT.